The rows below give T cell receptor beta chains drawn from one sample of a study of blood T cell repertoires in COVID-19. Generated by immunoSEQ multiplex PCR, the TCRdb table keeps only in-frame clones and is missing some. The data contain around 130,000 clones, around four fifths of them singletons. The sample comprised PBMCs or T cells enriched from blood (not recorded which). These receptors all come from a man aged 25 to 40 who had recovered from COVID-19. Each CDR3 is given with its conserved first and last residue. A D gene is named only where the DNA matches it firmly. Not every row has a clone size; where given, it reads once, few, many or a size class.

TRBJ1-4	TRBV7-9	NA	NA	TGTGCCAGCAGCCGAGGTACCGCCGTCATTAATGAAAAACTGTTTTTT	CASSRGTAVINEKLFF
TRBJ2-3	TRBV27	NA	NA	TGTGCCAGCAGTTACAAAGCGACTAGCACAGATACGCAGTATTTT	CASSYKATSTDTQYF
TRBJ2-1	TRBV27	TRBD2	NA	TGTGCCAGCAGAACCCTAGCGGAGGAGGGCAATGAGCAGTTCTTC	CASRTLAEEGNEQFF
TRBJ1-3	TRBV7-2	NA	NA	TGTGCCAGCAGCGCGGGACCGAACTCTGGAAACACCATATATTTT	CASSAGPNSGNTIYF
TRBJ2-5	TRBV6-1	NA	once	TGTGCCAGCAGTGAAGCTGCCAGGGTAGAGACCCAGTACTTC	CASSEAARVETQYF
TRBJ1-5	TRBV7-9	NA	NA	TGTGCCAGCAGCTTATCACTGAACAATCAGCCCCAGCATTTT	CASSLSLNNQPQHF
TRBJ2-2	TRBV7-2	TRBD2	NA	TGTGCCAGCAGTTCCCCGGGACTAGCGAACTTTGCCGGGGAGCTGTTTTTT	CASSSPGLANFAGELFF
TRBJ1-5	TRBV7-3	NA	NA	TGTGCCAGCAGCTTTCAACAGCCCCAGCATTTT	CASSFQQPQHF
TRBJ1-5	TRBV7-2	TRBD1	NA	TGTGCCAGCAGCCCTAGACAGGGAGGCACTCAGCCCCAGCATTTT	CASSPRQGGTQPQHF
TRBJ1-2	TRBV18	NA	NA	TGTGCCAGCTCACCCCCGGTCCCTCACTCGTATGGCTACACCTTC	CASSPPVPHSYGYTF
TRBJ1-6	TRBV5-4	NA	NA	TGTGCCAGCAGCCACAGCTCCTATAATTCACCCCTCCACTTT	CASSHSSYNSPLHF
TRBJ1-2	TRBV7-3	TRBD1	NA	TGTGCCAGAGAACGACAGGGATGCTATGGCTACACCTTC	CARERQGCYGYTF
TRBJ2-5	TRBV3-1/TRBV3-2	NA	NA	TGTGCCAGCAGCCAAGTACTAGAGCAAGAGACCCAGTACTTC	CASSQVLEQETQYF
TRBJ1-3	TRBV12-3/TRBV12-4	NA	NA	TGTGCCAGCACCAAGCCCTCTGGAAACACCATATATTTT	CASTKPSGNTIYF
TRBJ2-1	TRBV7-9	TRBD2	NA	TGTGCCAGCAGCTTTCCTAGCGGGGGGGTCCATGAGCAGTTCTTC	CASSFPSGGVHEQFF
TRBJ1-1	TRBV15	TRBD1	NA	TGTGCCACCAGCAGAGAGAACAGGGGGCTATCTGAAGCTTTCTTT	CATSRENRGLSEAFF
TRBJ2-6	TRBV7-9	NA	NA	TGTGCCAGCAGCTTAGGTCTCAGGGTCTTGGCTGGGGCCAACGTCCTGACTTTC	CASSLGLRVLAGANVLTF
TRBJ1-2	TRBV9	NA	NA	TGTGCCAGCAGCGGCGGGGACGTGAGCTACACCTTC	CASSGGDVSYTF
TRBJ1-4	TRBV12-3/TRBV12-4	NA	few	TGTGCCAGCACTCCGAACAGGGACGAACTGTTTTTT	CASTPNRDELFF
TRBJ1-1	TRBV3-1/TRBV3-2	TRBD1	NA	TGTGCCAGCAGCCAAGGAGGGGGCTATTTTTACACTGAAGCTTTCTTT	CASSQGGGYFYTEAFF
TRBJ2-3	TRBV14	TRBD2	NA	TGTGCCAGCAGCCGGGGACTAGCGGGATTTAGCACAGATACGCAGTATTTT	CASSRGLAGFSTDTQYF
TRBJ2-1	TRBV6-5	NA	NA	TGTGCCAGCAGTTCGGACTTGAGCTCCTACAATGAGCAGTTCTTC	CASSSDLSSYNEQFF
TRBJ2-5	TRBV7-2	TRBD2	NA	TGTGCCAGCAGCTTAGGACCTAGCGGACAGACCCAGTACTTC	CASSLGPSGQTQYF
TRBJ1-3	TRBV12-3/TRBV12-4	NA	NA	TGTGCCAGCAGCGAGGTGGCTGGAAACACCATATATTTT	CASSEVAGNTIYF
TRBJ2-1	TRBV10-3	TRBD2	NA	TGTGCCATCAAACACGGAGAACTAGCGGGAAAGGATGAGCAGTTCTTC	CAIKHGELAGKDEQFF
TRBJ1-2	TRBV27	NA	NA	TGTGCCAGCAGGAGTGTCGTGCACTATGGCTACACCTTC	CASRSVVHYGYTF
TRBJ2-1	TRBV13	TRBD1	NA	TGTGCCAGCAGCTTATTGACGGATCCGTCAAGGACAGGGAAGGATAATGAGCAGTTCTTC	CASSLLTDPSRTGKDNEQFF
TRBJ2-3	TRBV9	NA	NA	TGTGCCAGCAGCGCTACGGACTACCACACAGATACGCAGTATTTT	CASSATDYHTDTQYF
TRBJ1-5	TRBV19	NA	NA	TGTGCCAGTAGTATCCGGACAGACAATCAGCCCCAGCATTTT	CASSIRTDNQPQHF
TRBJ2-3	TRBV14	TRBD1	NA	TGTGCCAGCAGCAAAGGAGACAGGGCCACAGATACGCAGTATTTT	CASSKGDRATDTQYF
TRBJ2-5	TRBV9	NA	NA	TGTGCCAGCAGTGCCCAGGGTCGAGAGACCCAGTACTTC	CASSAQGRETQYF
TRBJ2-2	TRBV5-5	NA	once	TGTGCCAGCAGCGCGAGGACAGCCAACACCGGGGAGCTGTTTTTT	CASSARTANTGELFF
TRBJ1-1	TRBV3-1/TRBV3-2	NA	NA	TGTGCCAGCAGCCAACTCGGACAGAGAGAAGCTTTCTTT	CASSQLGQREAFF
TRBJ2-7	TRBV11-2	TRBD2	NA	TGTGCCAGCAGCTTAGGGTTCGGACTAGCGGTCTCCTGGTCCGACGAGCAGTACTTC	CASSLGFGLAVSWSDEQYF
TRBJ1-5	TRBV30	TRBD1	few	TGTGCCTGGAGTGTGGGACAGGGGGCTTTGAGCAATCAGCCCCAGCATTTT	CAWSVGQGALSNQPQHF
TRBJ2-7	TRBV2	TRBD2	NA	TGTGCCAGCAGTGATAGCGGGAGGGCCGGGTTAAACGAGCAGTACTTC	CASSDSGRAGLNEQYF
TRBJ2-2	TRBV2	NA	NA	TGTGCCAGCAGTGAAGGTTACGGCGGGGAGCTGTTTTTT	CASSEGYGGELFF
TRBJ1-1	TRBV10-3	NA	NA	TGTGCCATCAGACAGGACGAAATGAACACTGAAGCTTTCTTT	CAIRQDEMNTEAFF
TRBJ2-2	TRBV9	NA	NA	TGTGCCAGCAGCGGACCGAGGGGAGGCCTGAACACCGGGGAGCTGTTTTTT	CASSGPRGGLNTGELFF
TRBJ1-5	TRBV12-3/TRBV12-4	NA	NA	TGTGCCAGCAGTACACAGGGAAATCAGCCCCAGCATTTT	CASSTQGNQPQHF
TRBJ2-4	TRBV6-5	TRBD2	NA	TGTGCCAGCAGTCTTAGCGGGGGGAAAAACATTCAGTACTTC	CASSLSGGKNIQYF
TRBJ1-4	TRBV5-6	NA	few	TGTGCCAGCAGCTTGCTCTCGGAGGGAACTAATGAAAAACTGTTTTTT	CASSLLSEGTNEKLFF
TRBJ2-2	TRBV4-1	NA	NA	TGCGCCAGCAGCCAAGAATTCGGGAAGAACACCGGGGAGCTGTTTTTT	CASSQEFGKNTGELFF
TRBJ1-2	TRBV24-1	NA	NA	TGTGCCACCAGTGACCCGGTCGGGGGCTACACCTTC	CATSDPVGGYTF
TRBJ1-4	TRBV6-5	NA	NA	TGTGCCAGCAGTGACTCGGGTCTAGGGGGTGAAAAACTGTTTTTT	CASSDSGLGGEKLFF
TRBJ1-1	TRBV29-1	NA	NA	TGCAGCGTTGTCGGGAGGCAGGGGACGACTGAAGCTTTCTTT	CSVVGRQGTTEAFF
TRBJ1-2	TRBV7-2	TRBD1	NA	TGTGCCAGCAGCTCCCAACAGGGGGCGTTTAACTATGGCTACACCTTC	CASSSQQGAFNYGYTF
TRBJ2-1	TRBV12-5	NA	NA	TGTGCTAGTGGTTCACAACTAGGCCCCTCCTACAATGAGCAGTTCTTC	CASGSQLGPSYNEQFF
TRBJ2-3	TRBV7-9	NA	NA	TGTGCCAGCAGCCAAACGGTCGGGGGCACAGATACGCAGTATTTT	CASSQTVGGTDTQYF
TRBJ2-1	TRBV2	NA	NA	TGTGCCAGCAGTGAACAGGGCCCCTACAATGAGCAGTTCTTC	CASSEQGPYNEQFF
TRBJ1-2	TRBV5-1	TRBD1	NA	TGCGCCAGCAGCTTGGGCAACCGGGACAGGGACTTCCTTAACTATGGCTACACCTTC	CASSLGNRDRDFLNYGYTF
TRBJ1-5	TRBV5-6	NA	once	TGTGCCAGCAGCTTGGCCCGGGGGAGCCAGCCCCAGCATTTT	CASSLARGSQPQHF
TRBJ2-5	TRBV5-8	TRBD1	NA	TGTGCCAGCAGCGTAGGACAGGGGAAAGAGACCCAGTACTTC	CASSVGQGKETQYF
TRBJ2-1	TRBV2	TRBD1	once	TGTGCCAGCAGCGACGGGACAGGGGCGAGCTCCTACAATGAGCAGTTCTTC	CASSDGTGASSYNEQFF
TRBJ2-1	TRBV29-1	TRBD2	NA	TGCAGCGTTGCTCCGACTAGCGGGTACAATGAGCAGTTCTTC	CSVAPTSGYNEQFF
TRBJ2-3	TRBV9	NA	NA	TGTGCCAGCACCCTCGGGACACTTGCTGGGACAGATACGCAGTATTTT	CASTLGTLAGTDTQYF
TRBJ2-6	TRBV10-3	NA	NA	TGTGCCATCAGTGAGTCCCCAGATATAACCTTCTCTGGGGCCAACGTCCTGACTTTC	CAISESPDITFSGANVLTF
TRBJ2-5	TRBV6-1	NA	NA	TGTGCCAGCAGTGACCGGGGAATCCAAGAGACCCAGTACTTC	CASSDRGIQETQYF
TRBJ2-5	TRBV7-2	TRBD2	NA	TGTGCCAGCAGCCCATATAGCGGGAGGGAGACCCAGTACTTC	CASSPYSGRETQYF